There are many counts of the clone carrying this TCR beta chain. This sample is drawn from a study of T-cell reconstitution after alpha-beta-depleted transplantation in children. CDR3 length: 13 residues. CDR1 and CDR2 from the germline V gene are SQVTM and ANQGSEA. The V and J ends lost 5 bases and 5 bases respectively, with 15 bases between them. It was with unique molecular identifiers that the TCRbeta library was prepared. TCRdb recomputed calls from the PCR reads with MiXCR, one row per CDR3 protein. The table lists 350,000 to 450,000 distinct CDR3 sequences, roughly 20% of them singletons. The V gene is TRBV29-1, the J gene TRBJ2-5; perhaps TRBD2 as D (5 bases). The TCR comes from a human donor who donated a stem cell graft to a child with acute myeloid leukemia. Sample: PBMCs from the stem cell graft donor, taken from the stem cell graft. CDR3 bases: TGCAGCGTTCAGACACCCTGGGAGGAGACCCAGTACTTC. Protein: CSVQTPWEETQYF.